This passage covers 23 T cell receptor beta chains from one sample sequenced in a study of T-cell memory formation after mild COVID-19. TCRdb analysed the 5' RACE reads with MiXCR anew, one entry per CDR3 protein. Here the sample spans about 190,000 distinct CDR3 sequences, 18% being singletons. Sequenced sample: PBMCs or a T cell subset sorted from them (not recorded which). The receptors were sampled from an adult woman who had mild COVID-19 (a few samples of this study predate the infection). Cell type and time point are not known.

Only a few counts were recorded for this clonotype. J is TRBJ2-1 and V is TRBV9; TRBD2 aligns across 9 bases. Unmatched junction bases numbered 10, after V lost 0 bases and J lost 0 bases. CDR3 length: 19 amino acids. Germline V gene sequence: CDR1 SGDLS, CDR2 YYNGEE. The CDR3, as DNA: TGTGCCAGCAGCGTAGGGCTAGCGGGAACACAGATCTCCTACAATGAGCAGTTCTTC. Translated, it gives CASSVGLAGTQISYNEQFF.

J is TRBJ1-2 and V is TRBV20-1; TRBD1 matches at 7 bases. CDR1 is DFQATT, CDR2 SNEGSKA, per germline (reference sequence). J lost 3 bases, V lost 0 bases, and 10 bases had no gene match. The CDR3 covers 16 residues. The CDR3 bases are TGCAGTGCTAGAGATCCCGCGGCAGGGGGTGACTATGGCTACACCTTC. This sequence encodes CSARDPAAGGDYGYTF.

This clonotype was counted a few times. The chain joins TRBV27 to TRBJ2-7, with 11 bases lining up with TRBD1. Losses at the gene ends were 6 bases for V and 6 bases for J; bases not matched to a gene: 4. This CDR3 is built from 13 residues. Germline V CDR1 and CDR2: MNHEY, SMNVEV (reference sequence). CDR3 protein: CASRGQGESEQYF. In DNA, the CDR3 is TGTGCCAGCAGGGGACAGGGGGAAAGCGAGCAGTACTTC.

This clonotype was observed a handful of times. This chain joins TRBV12-3 or TRBV12-4 and TRBJ1-5; a weak D match, TRBD1 (6 bases). CDR3 length equals 16 residues. V lost 6 bases and J lost 1, with 16 bases in between. The CDR3 DNA reads as TGTGCCAGCAGCCTTGTAGTGGGGGGCAGCAATCAGCCCCAGCATTTT. Its protein is CASSLVVGGSNQPQHF.

The V call is TRBV4-1, the J call TRBJ2-2; 9 positions match TRBD2. The CDR3 contains 14 residues. With V trimmed by 6 bases and J by 5 bases, 4 bases remained unmatched. CDR1 and CDR2 (germline): MGHRA, YSYEKL. The CDR3 DNA reads TGCGCCAGCAGTGTAGCGGGAGTAACCGGGGAGCTGTTTTTT. It yields the protein CASSVAGVTGELFF.

The genes are TRBV6-1 and TRBJ1-2; D is unresolved. From germline, CDR1 is MNHNS and CDR2 SASEGT. V was pared by 5 bases and J by 4 bases, with 11 bases between. The CDR3 runs to 13 residues. The CDR3 coding sequence is TGTGCCAGCAGTCAGAGGGTGGTCTATGGCTACACCTTC. This translates into CASSQRVVYGYTF.

V gene TRBV6-1 combines with J gene TRBJ2-3; 9 bases map to TRBD2. Germline CDR1 and CDR2: MNHNS and SASEGT. The V and J ends lost 6 bases and 5 bases, in that order; junction bases with no gene match: 9. The CDR3 totals 15 residues. The CDR3 sequence: CASSPLAGWGDTQYF. The CDR3 DNA follows: TGTGCCAGCAGCCCCCTAGCGGGGTGGGGAGATACGCAGTATTTT.

This clonotype appeared a few times. The V call is TRBV20-1, the J call TRBJ1-5; D unresolved. Trimming left V 4 bases short and J 3 bases short, with 10 bases between. This CDR3 contains 13 residues. CDR1 and CDR2 from the germline V gene are DFQATT and SNEGSKA (reference sequence). The CDR3 nucleotides are TGCAGTGCTACGGACGGACCCAATCAGCCCCAGCATTTT. This translates into CSATDGPNQPQHF.

The rearrangement links TRBV7-9 to TRBJ2-1; 12 nucleotides agree with TRBD2. CDR1 is SEHNR and CDR2 is FQNEAQ in the germline V gene (reference sequence). CDR3 length: 17 residues. V was pared by 3 bases and J by 9 bases, with 12 bases of the junction left unmatched. The CDR3 DNA reads TGTGCCAGCAGCTTTTCGCTTTCTAGCGGGAGGGTGGGTGAGCAGTTCTTC. Translated, it gives CASSFSLSSGRVGEQFF.

The chain has TRBV5-1 and TRBJ2-7; 8 bases fit TRBD1. Germline loops: CDR1 SGHRS, CDR2 YFSETQ. The CDR3 consists of 15 residues. V shed 7 bases and J 3 bases; nucleotides not matched to a gene: 12. DNA for the CDR3: TGCGCCAGCGGGGGGAGACGGGACAGGCTCTACGAGCAGTACTTC. Its translation is CASGGRRDRLYEQYF.

Ten or more counts support this clonotype. The chain's CDR3 is CAISENEHHSGANVLTF. CDR3 nucleotide sequence: TGTGCCATCAGTGAAAATGAACATCACTCTGGGGCCAACGTCCTGACTTTC. V gene TRBV10-3 combines with J gene TRBJ2-6, with D uncertain. Per the germline V gene, CDR1 is ENHRY and CDR2 is SYGVKD. The CDR3 length is 17 residues. Trimming removed 3 bases from V and 0 bases from J, with 12 bases in between.

A few counts support this clonotype. V is TRBV7-8 and J is TRBJ1-4, with 7 bases fitting TRBD1. Germline V gives CDR1 SGHVS, CDR2 FQNEAQ. This CDR3 is 15 amino acids long. V was clipped by 3 bases and J by 8 bases; unmatched bases: 9. CDR3 coding DNA: TGTGCCAGCAGCTTCGAGGGACAGATACGGGAAAAACTGTTTTTT. It encodes CASSFEGQIREKLFF.

This clonotype has just a few counts. V usage is TRBV12-3 or TRBV12-4 and J usage is TRBJ2-7; the D gene is possibly TRBD1 (6 bases). CDR3 length: 15 residues. The V gene lost 6 bases and the J gene lost 0 bases, with 15 bases spanning the gap. The CDR3 reads CASRPGTSSSYEQYF. Here the CDR3 DNA reads TGTGCCAGCAGACCCGGGACATCGAGCTCCTACGAGCAGTACTTC.

The chain is built from TRBV5-6 and TRBJ2-2; 7 bases are a match to TRBD1. The germline V gene has CDR1 SGHDT and CDR2 YYEEEE. J gave up 1 base and V 2 bases, and 8 bases lay outside the gene matches. This CDR3 contains 17 residues. This CDR3 reads CASSLRTTGLNTGELFF. DNA of the CDR3: TGTGCCAGCAGCTTACGAACGACAGGGCTGAACACCGGGGAGCTGTTTTTT.

The chain is built from TRBV12-3 or TRBV12-4 and TRBJ2-1; 10 positions agree with TRBD1. The CDR3 contains 15 residues. Trimming took 6 bases from V and 3 from J; bases not matched to a gene: 5. CDR3 loop: CASRPGQGYYNEQFF. CDR3 nucleotide sequence: TGTGCCAGCAGGCCGGGACAGGGGTACTACAATGAGCAGTTCTTC.

The chain recombines TRBV14 with TRBJ2-1; TRBD1 might be the D (6 bases). V lost 3 bases and J lost 4, with 16 bases in between. Germline assignment: CDR1 SGHDN and CDR2 FVKESK. This CDR3 region has 16 residues. CDR3 nucleotides: TGTGCCAGCAGCCACCCCTGGGGGCTACGGTACAATGAGCAGTTCTTC. Its translation: CASSHPWGLRYNEQFF.

In this sample, this clonotype turned up a few times. The rearrangement uses TRBV20-1 and TRBJ1-5, with TRBD1 matching 11 bases. The CDR3 sequence is 15 residues long. CDR1 and CDR2 (germline): DFQATT, SNEGSKA (reference sequence). J lost 3 bases, V lost 5 bases, and 6 bases had no gene match. The CDR3 DNA reads as TGCAGTGCTCCTCGGGACAGGGGGACCAATCAGCCCCAGCATTTT. Its translation is CSAPRDRGTNQPQHF.

A single count supports this clonotype. The chain combines TRBV7-2 with TRBJ2-7, with 7 bases identical to TRBD2. This CDR3 has 15 amino acids. The germline gives CDR1 SGHTA, CDR2 FQGNSA. Unmatched junction bases numbered 9, after V lost 5 bases and J lost 2 bases. CDR3 bases: TGTGCCAGCAGCCCGGGACTATCGGGCACCTACGAGCAGTACTTC. Protein: CASSPGLSGTYEQYF.

This clonotype occurred a few times. The chain joins TRBV18 to TRBJ2-7; D is undetermined. CDR1 KGHSH and CDR2 LQKENI come from the germline V gene. Trimming cost V 3 bases and J 0 bases, with 9 bases left between them. The CDR3 runs 14 residues. The CDR3 DNA is TGTGCCAGCTCACCCCGGTTCCCCTCCTACGAGCAGTACTTC. This translates into CASSPRFPSYEQYF. The variable domain in full, completed from reference TRBV18 and TRBJ2-7, reads NAGVMQNPRHLVRRRGQEARLRCSPMKGHSHVYWYRQLPEEGLKFMVYLQKENIIDESGMPKERFSAEFPKEGPSILRIQQVVRGDSAAYFCASSPRFPSYEQYFGPGTRLTVT.

The V and J genes are TRBV11-2 and TRBJ2-7; D gene unclear. The CDR3 has 14 amino acids. Trimming stripped 1 base from V and 2 bases from J, with 9 bases between. Per the germline V gene, CDR1 is SGHAT and CDR2 is FQNNGV. The CDR3 DNA reads TGTGCCAGCAGCTTAGGGCCTCTTACCTACGAGCAGTACTTC. It specifies CASSLGPLTYEQYF.

In its sample, this clonotype was seen a few times. CDR3 DNA sequence: TGTGCCAGCAGTCCGGACAGGGAAGCTTTCTTT. Translating it yields CASSPDREAFF. The chain couples TRBV12-3 or TRBV12-4 to TRBJ1-1, with 7 bases that match TRBD1. This CDR3 is built from 11 residues. V lost 5 bases, J lost 8 bases, and 2 bases stayed unmatched.

This clonotype was recorded at least ten times. The V gene is TRBV27, the J gene TRBJ2-5; 12 bases are a match to TRBD2. With 5 bases clipped from V and 5 bases from J, the junction kept 3 bases outside the gene matches. Germline lookup yields CDR1 MNHEY and CDR2 SMNVEV (reference sequence). The CDR3 has 14 residues. The CDR3 reads CASSRLAGEETQYF. CDR3 coding DNA: TGTGCCAGCAGTAGACTAGCGGGAGAGGAGACCCAGTACTTC.

J is TRBJ2-1 and V is TRBV19, with a tentative D call TRBD1 (6 bases). This CDR3 is built from 14 residues. CDR1 is LNHDA and CDR2 is SQIVND in the germline V gene (reference sequence). V lost 4 bases and J 1 base, leaving 8 bases between the germline ends. CDR3 bases: TGTGCCAGTAGTAAGGGGGAATCCTACAATGAGCAGTTCTTC. Translation: CASSKGESYNEQFF.